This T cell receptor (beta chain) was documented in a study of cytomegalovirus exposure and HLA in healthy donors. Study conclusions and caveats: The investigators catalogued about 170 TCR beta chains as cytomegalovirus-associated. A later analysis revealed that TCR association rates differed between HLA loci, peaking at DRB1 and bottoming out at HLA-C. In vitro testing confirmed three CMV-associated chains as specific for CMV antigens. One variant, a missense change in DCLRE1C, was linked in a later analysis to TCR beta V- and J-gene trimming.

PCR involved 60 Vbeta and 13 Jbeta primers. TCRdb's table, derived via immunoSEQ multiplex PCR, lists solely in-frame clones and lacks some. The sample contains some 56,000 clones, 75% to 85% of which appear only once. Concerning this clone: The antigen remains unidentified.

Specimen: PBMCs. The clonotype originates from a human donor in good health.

Written as DNA, the CDR3 is TGTGCCAGCAGCTCCCTAGCGACAGATACGCAGTATTTT. Encoded protein: CASSSLATDTQYF. This sequence joins TRBV11-2 and TRBJ2-3; TRBD2 is a possible D gene (6 bases). The CDR3 runs to 13 residues. Germline V gives CDR1 SGHAT, CDR2 FQNNGV. V shed 4 bases and J shed 3 bases, with 8 bases lying between them.